What follows are 2 T cell receptor beta chains derived from one specimen sequenced in a study of T cell responses to AZD1222 COVID-19 vaccine. Profiled with immunoSEQ multiplex PCR; TCRdb holds only in-frame clones, not every one. The table records over 130,000 clones, approximately 92% of them present only once. Sequencing used peripheral blood, obtained 28 days after the second AZD1222 dose. Receptors were obtained from an adult who received the AZD1222 COVID-19 vaccine.

V usage is TRBV5-6 and J usage is TRBJ1-1; unclear D gene. Per the germline V gene, CDR1 is SGHDT and CDR2 is YYEEEE. V gave up 1 base and J gave up 0 bases, with 10 bases separating them. The CDR3 totals 15 residues. CDR3 sequence (DNA): TGTGCCAGCAGCTTGAATAAGCCTATGAACACTGAAGCTTTCTTT. Its protein is CASSLNKPMNTEAFF.

The chain couples TRBV28 to TRBJ2-3; D uncertain. Germline CDR1 and CDR2: MDHEN and SYDVKM. This CDR3 contains 12 residues. The V and J ends lost 6 bases and 5 bases respectively, with 9 bases between them. CDR3 sequence: CASSAWGDTQYF. As DNA, the CDR3 is TGTGCCAGCAGCGCGTGGGGAGATACGCAGTATTTT.